A selection of T cell receptor beta chains follows, all from one sample in a study of blood T cell repertoires in COVID-19. Here immunoSEQ multiplex PCR was the method, and the copy in TCRdb shows in-frame clones only, minus some. The repertoire holds about 42,000 clones, around nine tenths seen once, with 4.5% to 7% in the top ten. Sequenced sample: peripheral blood. The receptors stem from a human donor in a cohort sampled during active COVID-19. The conserved cysteine and the conserved F or W are not part of the CDR3 here. Clone size is shown for a subset of rows, as once, few, many or a class of expanded clone.

clone size	V gene	CDR3 length	CDR3 protein
.	TRBV3-1/TRBV3-2	13	ASSQAWQVNTEAF
.	TRBV18	12	ASSPGQGAYEQY
.	TRBV10-3	15	AISELGLAGSTGELF
.	TRBV27	14	ASSPIPPTVNTEAF
.	TRBV27	13	ASSGQGLSSYEQY
.	TRBV4-3	14	ASSQELLASQETQY
.	TRBV18	14	ASSIGIRGVGNEQF
.	TRBV28	13	ASSSGGGLNEKLF
.	TRBV5-5	13	ASSAGLSSGNTIY
.	TRBV7-6	12	ASRLVSNTGELF
.	TRBV2	15	ASSPTTSVHVAGELF
.	TRBV4-3	16	ASSRHPTIVGGIYEQY
.	TRBV7-9	17	ASSLMDGAGGPHSYEQF
.	TRBV7-2	10	ASSLGSTEQY
.	TRBV7-8	11	ASSLSRSSEQY
.	TRBV10-3	14	AIGASGDLTYNEQF
.	TRBV30	14	AWSAPRTSGLYEQY
.	TRBV7-9	12	ASSLKQGFTEAF
.	TRBV29-1	12	SVEDRDSSYGYT
.	TRBV6-1	12	ASSETGRGTEAF
.	TRBV18	14	ASSPPSGRGYNEQF
once	TRBV6-4	14	ASSDPGGGANYGYT
.	TRBV5-6	11	ASSPQGFTEAF
.	TRBV30	14	AWSVLDRVATGELF
.	TRBV9	14	ASSVGVSGGAYEQY
once	TRBV6-2/TRBV6-3	18	ASSSLAYSSGTDSTDTQY
.	TRBV4-3	13	ASSYSGQGADTQY
.	TRBV29-1	11	SVAITLNTEAF
.	TRBV28	13	ASRYTSGGASEQF
.	TRBV6-2/TRBV6-3	11	ASSSNRGGEQF
once	TRBV15	13	ATSRERQGTTGYT
.	TRBV5-1	14	ASSLGPIGAEEKLF
once	TRBV7-3	12	ASSLGTSGETQY
.	TRBV6-1	14	ASSEVESPSGNTIY
few	TRBV7-9	13	ASSPRTGQQETQY
.	TRBV5-6	12	ASSSTGIGEKLF
few	TRBV7-9	15	ASSLGLAGARGGELF
.	TRBV28	19	ASRTTTTRARHRSALLSLH
once	TRBV6-6	11	ATLKRGTGELF
.	TRBV7-8	15	ASSHLYRTGPNTEAF
.	TRBV19	13	ASSIAGGPIYEQY
.	TRBV7-9	13	ASSLQGVETYGYT